In this sample, the clone carrying this T cell receptor beta chain turned up a few times. As yet, its antigen is unknown. PBMCs numbering 2 million and stored at -80 C yielded the unsorted libraries. This sample was taken from a study of neurological immune-mediated disorders. With 10-nucleotide random UMIs, 5'RACE was used to make the cDNA. TCRdb redid the calling of the 5' RACE reads with MiXCR, one entry per CDR3 protein. The sample contains 18,000 or so distinct CDR3 sequences, around a quarter of which appear only once. Unmatched junction bases numbered 6, after V lost 3 bases and J lost 7 bases. Germline V gives CDR1 KGHSH, CDR2 LQKENI. This CDR3 is 14 amino acids long. Whole-study findings and limits: Levels of TCR clonal expansion peaked in HTLV-1-associated myelopathy and reached their lowest in multiple sclerosis, under those of healthy controls.

The sequenced sample was PBMCs. This TCR was recovered from a man aged 45-60 years with HTLV-1-associated myelopathy (HAM/TSP). The chain links TRBV18 to TRBJ1-2; 9 bases match TRBD1. The CDR3 is CASSPEGQGSGYTF. The CDR3 DNA follows: TGTGCCAGCTCACCGGAGGGACAGGGATCTGGCTACACCTTC.